These T cell receptor beta chains were read from a single sample in a study of T cells in Graves' hyperthyroidism and ophthalmopathy. TCRdb re-derived calls from the multiplex PCR reads in MiXCR, one entry per CDR3 protein. The table records 550,000 to 600,000 distinct CDR3 sequences, more than 45% of them present only once. The specimen was peripheral blood or thyroid tissue (not recorded which). The source is an adult woman with Graves' disease, either hyperthyroidism or ophthalmopathy (not recorded which). CDR3s include the opening cysteine and the closing phenylalanine or tryptophan. The D gene is left open where the match is weak. Some rows have no size entry. The others give once, few or many, or a class for an expanded clone.

clone_size,v_call,d_call,j_call,cdr3_nt,cdr3_aa
-,TRBV29-1,-,TRBJ2-7,TGCAGCTCCCCGGGAAGGGGATACGAGCAGTACTTC,CSSPGRGYEQYF
-,TRBV19,-,TRBJ1-6,TGTGCCAGTAACAAGGGGCATTCACCCCTCCACTTT,CASNKGHSPLHF
few,TRBV5-1,-,TRBJ2-5,TGCGCCAGCAGCTTGGGCGAAGGGGCACAAGAGACCCAGTACTTC,CASSLGEGAQETQYF
few,TRBV28,-,TRBJ2-7,TGTGCCAGCGCGATGTACGAGCAGTACTTC,CASAMYEQYF
many,TRBV11-2,-,TRBJ2-7,TGTGCCACCAGACCCATACGAGGATCATACGAGCAGTACTTC,CATRPIRGSYEQYF
-,TRBV20-1,-,TRBJ1-1,TGCAGTGCCAGCGGGACGGTAGGGGAGCCGAACACTGAAGCTTTCTTT,CSASGTVGEPNTEAFF
-,TRBV5-8,-,TRBJ2-3,TGTGCCAGCAGCTCTGACAGACCCACAGATACGCAGTATTTT,CASSSDRPTDTQYF
many,TRBV4-1,-,TRBJ2-5,TGCGCCAGCAGCCAAGACTTGGTGAGGGACCCGGAGACCCAGTACTTC,CASSQDLVRDPETQYF
-,TRBV6-1,-,TRBJ1-1,TGTGCCAGCAGAGCGTCGGGGGAAGGGAACACTGAAGCTTTCTTT,CASRASGEGNTEAFF
many,TRBV5-1,-,TRBJ2-2,TGCGCCAGCACAAGGGACAGCGGGACCGGGGAGCTGTTTTTT,CASTRDSGTGELFF
many,TRBV27,-,TRBJ2-5,TGTGCCAGCAGTCTAGGGATCCAAGAGACCCAGTACTTC,CASSLGIQETQYF
many,TRBV11-1,-,TRBJ1-6,TGTGCCAGCAGCCCTGGACGGATTAATTCACCCCTCCACTTT,CASSPGRINSPLHF
-,TRBV7-2,-,TRBJ1-4,TGTGCCAGCAGCCCCACCGGGATCAAAACTAATGAAAAACTGTTTTTT,CASSPTGIKTNEKLFF
many,TRBV7-9,TRBD2,TRBJ2-7,TGTGCCAGCAGCAGCGGGGGATCGTACGAGCAGTACTTC,CASSSGGSYEQYF
once,TRBV5-1,-,TRBJ1-1,TGCGCCAGCAGCCCCCTTGAGGGGCGTACTGAAGCTTTCTTT,CASSPLEGRTEAFF
-,TRBV20-1,TRBD2,TRBJ2-6,TGCAGTGCTAGAGACGCGTCAGGACGGACTAGCGGGAGCTCTGGGGCCAACGTCCTGACTTTC,CSARDASGRTSGSSGANVLTF
many,TRBV7-8,TRBD1,TRBJ2-7,TGTGCCAGCAGCCTAGGGGGACAGTACTACGAGCAGTACTTC,CASSLGGQYYEQYF
-,TRBV5-1,TRBD2,TRBJ2-7,TGCGCCAGCAGCTCCGGGACTACTAACCCGGCGGACCTCTACGAGCAGTACTTC,CASSSGTTNPADLYEQYF
many,TRBV5-1,-,TRBJ1-2,TGTGCCAGCAGCTTGGGTCGGGGGAACTATGGCTACACCTTC,CASSLGRGNYGYTF
-,TRBV7-2,-,TRBJ1-1,TGTGCCAGCAGCTTTTCTAGCGAGGGCCGAGAGACCTACACTGAAGCTTTCTTT,CASSFSSEGRETYTEAFF
many,TRBV5-1,-,TRBJ2-2,TGCGCCAGCAGCTTGGGACCCAGGGCCGGTGGCACCGGGGAGCTGTTTTTT,CASSLGPRAGGTGELFF
many,TRBV4-1,TRBD2,TRBJ2-7,TGCGCCAGCAGATCCTATCCCAGCGGGAAGTCCTACGAGCAGTACTTC,CASRSYPSGKSYEQYF
few,TRBV15,-,TRBJ2-7,TGTGCCACCAGCAGAGATTTGGCAGGGGCGAGTTGGGAGCAGTACTTC,CATSRDLAGASWEQYF
-,TRBV10-3,-,TRBJ1-1,TGTGCCATCAAGGCAGGGGAGACTGAAGCTTTCTTT,CAIKAGETEAFF
-,TRBV10-3,-,TRBJ1-2,TGTGCCATCAGTTCCGGAACAGGGAACAATGGCTACACCTTC,CAISSGTGNNGYTF
many,TRBV10-3,-,TRBJ2-2,TGTGCCATCAGTGAAGGAGTCCCCGGGGAGCTGTTTTTT,CAISEGVPGELFF
-,TRBV29-1,-,TRBJ2-1,TGCAGCGTTTCAGGGGCGGGTGAGCAGTTCTTC,CSVSGAGEQFF
few,TRBV2,-,TRBJ1-1,TGTGCCAGCAGTGAAGCTTACTCGACAGACAGGAAGGACTACCAAAGGAGATATTACACTGAAGCTTTCTTT,CASSEAYSTDRKDYQRRYYTEAFF
-,TRBV28,-,TRBJ1-5,TGTGCCAGCAGTCCACCGGGGAAGGGGATAGGGCAGCCCCAGCATTTT,CASSPPGKGIGQPQHF
many,TRBV7-2,-,TRBJ1-4,TGTGCCAGCAGCCTAGGGGGGGCGGCGTATGAAAAACTGTTTTTT,CASSLGGAAYEKLFF
many,TRBV20-1,-,TRBJ1-4,TGCAGTGTAATCCTCCGGGGAAAACTGTTTTTT,CSVILRGKLFF
many,TRBV7-6,TRBD2,TRBJ2-7,TGTGCCAGCAGCCGAATAGCGGGAGGGCCGCCCGAGCAGTACTTC,CASSRIAGGPPEQYF
-,TRBV19,-,TRBJ2-7,TGTGCCAGTAGTATTTTCGGGGGAGGGACAGGCTCCTACGAGCAGTACTTC,CASSIFGGGTGSYEQYF
-,TRBV7-9,-,TRBJ1-4,TGTGCCAGCAGCTTAGGCGGTCCTACGAGAGGAAAACTGTTTTTT,CASSLGGPTRGKLFF
-,TRBV3-1,TRBD1,TRBJ1-1,TGTGCCAGCAGCCCTTCGGACAGGGAGGCTGAAGCTTTCTTT,CASSPSDREAEAFF
-,TRBV6-6,TRBD1,TRBJ1-6,TGTGCCAGCAGACGGGACAGGGTGGTGAATAATTCACCCCTCCACTTT,CASRRDRVVNNSPLHF
many,TRBV4-1,-,TRBJ2-7,TGCGCCAGCAGCCAAAAGGGCCCGTTCTACTCCTACGAGCAGTACTTC,CASSQKGPFYSYEQYF
-,TRBV24-1,-,TRBJ1-5,TGTGCCACCAGTGAGGGACCGGGACTAGCGGGCCAGCCCCAGCATTTT,CATSEGPGLAGQPQHF
many,TRBV28,-,TRBJ2-3,TGTGCCAGCAGTCCTAATCCGGGAGATACGCAGTATTTT,CASSPNPGDTQYF
few,TRBV28,-,TRBJ1-6,TGTGCCAGCAGTACCCGACGGCAGGCGAGCTCCTATAATTCACCCCTCCACTTT,CASSTRRQASSYNSPLHF
few,TRBV20-1,TRBD2,TRBJ2-5,TGCAGTGCCCCTGCCTCTAGCGGGAAACCTCAAGAGACCCAGTACTTC,CSAPASSGKPQETQYF
-,TRBV9,-,TRBJ1-2,TGTGCCAGCAGCCCCCTTCGGCAAAGTTTTAACTATGGCTACACCTTC,CASSPLRQSFNYGYTF
-,TRBV10-3,-,TRBJ2-6,TGTGCCATCACCGACCCCACACCTGGGGCCAACGTCCTGACTTTC,CAITDPTPGANVLTF
few,TRBV10-2,TRBD2,TRBJ2-5,TGCGCCAGCACCCGGACTAGCGGAGAACAAGAGACCCAGTACTTC,CASTRTSGEQETQYF
-,TRBV24-1,-,TRBJ2-7,TGTGCCACCAGCTCCGGCAAGCCTAAATCCTACGAGCAGTACTTC,CATSSGKPKSYEQYF
-,TRBV19,TRBD1,TRBJ1-4,TGTGCCAGTAGTTCTCCGGGACAGGGTGAGGAAAAACTGTTTTTT,CASSSPGQGEEKLFF
many,TRBV3-1,-,TRBJ1-2,TGTGCCAGCAGCGGCGAGACCACCTATGGCTACACCTTC,CASSGETTYGYTF
few,TRBV27,TRBD1,TRBJ1-5,TGTGCCAGCAGTTACAGGGGAAACAATCAGCCCCAGCATTTT,CASSYRGNNQPQHF
few,TRBV20-1,-,TRBJ2-5,TGCAGTGCTAGTAACGAAGAGACCCAGTACTTC,CSASNEETQYF
many,TRBV7-9,-,TRBJ1-6,TGTGCCAGCAGGCCGGGCTCCTATAATTCACCCCTCCACTTT,CASRPGSYNSPLHF
many,TRBV13,-,TRBJ1-1,TGTGCCAGCAGCTTAGGCGGGCGCAGACTAGCTTTCTTT,CASSLGGRRLAFF
many,TRBV3-1,-,TRBJ1-5,TGTGCCAGCAGCCAAGGGGGGCTGTCCGGTCAGCCCCAGCATTTT,CASSQGGLSGQPQHF
many,TRBV14,TRBD1,TRBJ1-1,TGTGCCAGCAGCCCTTCCGGGACAGGGGTTGGCTCTGAAGCTTTCTTT,CASSPSGTGVGSEAFF
-,TRBV5-8,TRBD2,TRBJ2-2,TGTGCCAGCAGCTTAATAGCGGGAATAGGCACCGGGGAGCTGTTTTTT,CASSLIAGIGTGELFF
many,TRBV9,-,TRBJ1-2,TGTGCCAGCAGTGAAACAGCAACACAAAAATACTATGGCTACACCTTC,CASSETATQKYYGYTF
-,TRBV10-1,TRBD2,TRBJ2-2,TGCGCCAGCAGTGATGGTAGCGGGACGGTCACCGGGGAGCTGTTTTTT,CASSDGSGTVTGELFF
-,TRBV5-6,-,TRBJ1-5,TGTGCCAGCAGCTTGGCCCGGGGGCCCCAGCATTTT,CASSLARGPQHF
-,TRBV2,-,TRBJ1-6,TGTGCCAGCAGTGAAGCCGCATGGTTTGGGGGTCGTAATTCACCCCTCCACTTT,CASSEAAWFGGRNSPLHF
many,TRBV5-1,TRBD1,TRBJ2-2,TGCGCCAGCAGCCTACACTACGGACAGGGCGGGGAGCTGTTTTTT,CASSLHYGQGGELFF